This entry lists 26 T cell receptor beta chains sequenced from one sample in a study of T cells after yellow fever vaccination. TCRdb ran MiXCR on the 5' RACE reads and lists one entry per CDR3 protein. The table includes approximately 96,000 distinct CDR3 sequences, roughly 9% detected once. The specimen was CD8+ T cells not binding an NS4B(214-222) dextramer, sorted from PBMCs, collected roughly 14 days after the first yellow fever vaccination. The receptors stem from a man younger than 35 who received the YFV17D yellow fever vaccine.

This clonotype turned up a few times. The chain is built from TRBV4-3 and TRBJ2-7; possibly TRBD2 for D (5 bases). Trimming shortened V by 5 bases and J by 0 bases, and 11 bases separated the two germline ends. Germline lookup yields CDR1 LGHNA and CDR2 YSLEER. The CDR3 spans 14 residues. CDR3 in amino acids: CASSAHGLSYEQYF. CDR3 nucleotides: TGCGCCAGCAGCGCCCACGGACTCTCCTACGAGCAGTACTTC.

This clonotype was counted a few times. The CDR3 DNA reads as TGTGCCTGCCGGGACAGGGGTAATGAAAAACTGTTTTTT. It yields the protein CACRDRGNEKLFF. The V call is TRBV30, the J call TRBJ1-4, with TRBD1 matching over 10 bases. The trim removed 6 bases at V and 4 bases at J, leaving 2 bases unmatched. Germline lookup yields CDR1 GTSNPN and CDR2 SVGIG (reference sequence). The CDR3 sequence is 13 residues long.

The J gene is TRBJ2-5, the V gene TRBV6-7; D unclear. Being an ORF, TRBV6-7 has a function that is uncertain. The length of the CDR3 is 12 residues. V was trimmed by 0 bases and J by 3 bases, leaving 2 bases between them. CDR3 in amino acids: CASSYSEETQYF. The CDR3 DNA sequence: TGTGCCAGCAGTTACTCTGAAGAGACCCAGTACTTC.

The V and J genes are TRBV6-2 or TRBV6-3 and TRBJ2-1; 11 bases match TRBD2. J lost 0 bases, V lost 8 bases, and 6 bases had no gene match. Per germline, CDR1 MNHEY and CDR2 SVGEGT. This CDR3 is built from 16 residues. In DNA, the CDR3 is TGTGCCAGCCGGCTAGCGGGGGGAAGCTCCTACAATGAGCAGTTCTTC. Its translation is CASRLAGGSSYNEQFF.

V gene TRBV5-6 combines with J gene TRBJ2-7; TRBD1 matches at 12 bases. Germline CDR1 is SGHDT and CDR2 is YYEEEE. Trimming cost V 4 bases and J 11 bases; bases outside gene matches: 16. The CDR3 contains 16 residues. The CDR3 loop is CASSDWDRGQDGKKYV. CDR3 in DNA: TGTGCCAGCAGCGATTGGGACAGGGGGCAAGATGGTAAGAAGTACGTC.

This clonotype has ten or more counts. CDR3 coding DNA: TGTGCCAGCAGCGGGGGGGAGACCCAGTACTTC. Protein: CASSGGETQYF. This rearrangement joins TRBV12-3 or TRBV12-4 to TRBJ2-5; 7 bases fit TRBD2. CDR3 length: 11 residues. Losses at the gene ends were 6 bases for V and 5 bases for J; bases not matched to a gene: 0.

This clonotype was observed a handful of times. The chain employs TRBV28 and TRBJ2-7; D is unclear. V lost 7 bases to trimming and J lost 0 bases, with 13 bases between them. CDR1 and CDR2 from the germline V gene are MDHEN and SYDVKM. The CDR3 runs to 14 residues. CDR3 amino acids: CASTYSGDSYEQYV. DNA for the CDR3: TGTGCCAGCACTTACTCTGGGGACTCCTACGAGCAGTACGTC.

This clonotype has just a few counts. V is TRBV12-3 or TRBV12-4 and J is TRBJ2-7; D may be TRBD2 (5 bases). This CDR3 is 13 amino acids long. With 4 bases removed from V and 2 bases from J, the gap between germline ends came to 9 bases. CDR3 bases: TGTGCCAGCAGTTCGGACGGGGCCTACGAGCAGTACTTC. Its translation: CASSSDGAYEQYF.

This clonotype was counted at least ten times. V usage is TRBV4-1 and J usage is TRBJ2-1; no definite D call. The V end was cut by 1 base, the J end by 10 bases, with 14 bases between. CDR3 size: 14 residues. Germline CDR1 reads MGHRA; CDR2 reads YSYEKL. Here the CDR3 reads CASSQVLVTWEQFF. DNA for the CDR3: TGCGCCAGCAGCCAAGTTCTGGTCACCTGGGAGCAGTTCTTC.

This clonotype was seen at least ten times. At one of its ends the junction is not consistent with the germline gene, which may arise from a read error. The chain couples TRBV4-3 to TRBJ2-7; 7 positions agree with TRBD1. The CDR3 sequence is 13 residues long. Germline CDR1 is LGHNA and CDR2 is YSLEER. In DNA, the CDR3 is TGTGCCAGCAGCCAGGACAGGTCCTACGAGCAGTACTTC. It translates to CASSQDRSYEQYF.

This clonotype was counted between two and nine times. The chain employs TRBV27 and TRBJ1-2, with D tentatively TRBD1 (6 bases). The CDR3 spans 13 residues. The V gene lost 6 bases and the J gene lost 6 bases, with 14 bases spanning the gap. Germline-derived CDR1 and CDR2 are MNHEY and SMNVEV (reference sequence). The CDR3 spells CASREGGAHGYTF. CDR3 DNA sequence: TGTGCCAGCAGGGAGGGGGGCGCGCATGGCTACACCTTC.

This clonotype showed up just a few times. V gene TRBV12-3 or TRBV12-4 combines with J gene TRBJ2-3; D is ambiguous. Trimming took 7 bases from V and 3 from J, leaving 11 bases between them. CDR3 length: 13 residues. The CDR3 sequence is CASTASQTDTQYF. For the CDR3, the DNA is TGTGCCAGCACTGCCTCGCAGACAGATACGCAGTATTTT.

This clonotype was seen more than once but under ten times. The chain employs TRBV4-2 and TRBJ2-7; D may be TRBD2 (5 bases). With 4 bases removed from V and 7 bases from J, the gap between germline ends came to 11 bases. The CDR3 runs 12 residues. CDR1 LGHNA and CDR2 YNFKEQ come from the germline V gene. CDR3 protein: CASSPDGIEQYF. CDR3 DNA sequence: TGTGCCAGCAGCCCAGACGGGATAGAGCAGTACTTC.

This clonotype was observed a handful of times. The chain employs TRBV6-2 or TRBV6-3 and TRBJ2-3; D is uncertain. The germline CDR1 and CDR2 sequences are MNHEY and SVGEGT. The CDR3 totals 13 residues. Between the trimmed V and J ends, which lost 6 bases and 2 bases, there was a span of 9 bases. The CDR3 reads CASSFLTTDTQYF. The CDR3, as DNA: TGTGCCAGCAGCTTCCTTACCACAGATACGCAGTATTTT.

This clonotype showed up many times. The CDR3 nucleotides are TGCGCCAGCAGCCAATCCCCAGGGACCTACGAGCAGTACGTC. Protein product: CASSQSPGTYEQYV. The V gene is TRBV4-1, the J gene TRBJ2-7; TRBD1 is a possible D gene (5 bases). The germline CDR1 and CDR2 sequences are MGHRA and YSYEKL. The CDR3 extends over 14 amino acids. V lost 2 bases, J lost 2 bases, and 10 bases lay in between.

The chain uses TRBV9 and TRBJ2-1; D ambiguous. Germline CDR1 and CDR2: SGDLS and YYNGEE. There are 12 residues in the CDR3. The V end was cut by 0 bases, the J end by 8 bases, with 6 bases between. CDR3 sequence (DNA): TGTGCCAGCAGCGTAGCTGGAGATGAGCAGTTCTTC. This translates into CASSVAGDEQFF.

This sequence joins TRBV6-5 and TRBJ2-7; D unclear. The CDR3 is made up of 13 amino acids. Germline lookup yields CDR1 MNHEY and CDR2 SVGAGI. Trimming stripped 2 bases from V and 5 bases from J, with 10 bases between. The CDR3 DNA is TGTGCCAGCAGTTACGGTTTGGAAAACGAGCAGTACTTC. Amino acids: CASSYGLENEQYF.

This chain joins TRBV11-2 and TRBJ2-7; 8 bases are a match to TRBD1. Germline V lookup: CDR1 SGHAT, CDR2 FQNNGV. V trimming: 5 bases; J trimming: 4 bases; junction bases outside the gene matches: 7. This CDR3 is built from 14 residues. In DNA form, the CDR3 reads TGTGCCAGCAGCGCTACGACAGGGGCTTACGAGCAGTACGTC. This translates into CASSATTGAYEQYV.

The chain uses TRBV7-2 and TRBJ2-3; D is undetermined. The CDR3 consists of 15 residues. Trimming shortened V by 4 bases and J by 2 bases, and 13 bases separated the two germline ends. Germline-derived CDR1 and CDR2 are SGHTA and FQGNSA. The CDR3 loop reads CASSYLVRYTDTQYF. The DNA of the CDR3 is TGTGCCAGCAGCTATTTGGTGAGGTACACAGATACGCAGTATTTT.

There are a few counts of this clonotype. The chain combines TRBV4-3 with TRBJ2-3; 7 bases fit TRBD2. CDR3 length: 16 amino acids. The trim removed 3 bases at V and 2 bases at J, leaving 8 bases unmatched. Germline CDR1 and CDR2: LGHNA and YSLEER. This CDR3 is CASSHDASGITDTQYF. CDR3 bases: TGCGCCAGCAGCCACGACGCTAGCGGAATCACAGATACGCAGTATTTT.

V gene TRBV6-2 or TRBV6-3 combines with J gene TRBJ2-5; 8 bases agree with TRBD2. Trimming took 7 bases from V and 6 from J; bases not matched to a gene: 16. Germline V gene lookup returns CDR1 MNHEY and CDR2 SVGEGT. CDR3 length: 16 residues. The CDR3 DNA reads as TGTGCCAGCACTACGGGCAGCGGGGGCGTACAAAAGACCCAGTACTTC. This translates into CASTTGSGGVQKTQYF.

This clonotype was observed many times. CDR3 sequence (DNA): TGTGCCAGCAGCCACCAAGAGACCCAGTACTTC. The encoded protein is CASSHQETQYF. The J gene is TRBJ2-5, the V gene TRBV7-8; D gene unclear. CDR3 size: 11 residues. Trimming removed 5 bases from V and 0 bases from J, with 1 base in between. CDR1 is SGHVS, CDR2 FQNEAQ, per germline.

This clonotype was seen more than once but under ten times. V gene TRBV3-1 combines with J gene TRBJ2-6; D unclear. V was pared by 3 bases and J by 0 bases, with 18 bases between. Germline V gives CDR1 LGHDT, CDR2 YNNKEL (reference sequence). The CDR3 contains 19 residues. CDR3 nucleotides: TGTGCCAGCAGCCATCAATGGGCAGATGCCTCCTCTGGGGCCAACGTCCTGACTTTC. Amino acids: CASSHQWADASSGANVLTF.

This clonotype has only a few counts. The chain links TRBV20-1 to TRBJ1-4; D gene ambiguous. The CDR3 contains 15 residues. The germline gives CDR1 DFQATT, CDR2 SNEGSKA (reference sequence). Trimming removed 3 bases from V and 0 bases from J, with 11 bases in between. In DNA form, the CDR3 reads TGCAGTGCTAGTTTCCAGTACGCAACTAATGAAAAACTGTTTTTT. It yields the protein CSASFQYATNEKLFF.

In this sample, this clonotype turned up many times. CDR3 region: CASSQARDRHYEQYF. The CDR3 region has the DNA TGCGCCAGCAGCCAAGCAAGGGACAGACACTACGAGCAGTACTTC. The V gene is TRBV4-3, the J gene TRBJ2-7; 7 bases line up with TRBD1. The V gene's germline CDR1 is LGHNA and CDR2 YSLEER. V shed 1 base and J 3 bases; nucleotides not matched to a gene: 6. The CDR3 has 15 amino acids.

This clonotype was detected only a few times. The genes are TRBV11-3 and TRBJ2-3; TRBD1 matches 8 bases. The germline gives CDR1 SGHNT, CDR2 YENEEA. The CDR3 spans 15 residues. J lost 3 bases, V lost 6 bases, and 8 bases had no gene match. CDR3: CASSSTGGVTDTQYF. For the CDR3, the DNA is TGTGCCAGCAGTTCCACAGGGGGAGTAACAGATACGCAGTATTTT.